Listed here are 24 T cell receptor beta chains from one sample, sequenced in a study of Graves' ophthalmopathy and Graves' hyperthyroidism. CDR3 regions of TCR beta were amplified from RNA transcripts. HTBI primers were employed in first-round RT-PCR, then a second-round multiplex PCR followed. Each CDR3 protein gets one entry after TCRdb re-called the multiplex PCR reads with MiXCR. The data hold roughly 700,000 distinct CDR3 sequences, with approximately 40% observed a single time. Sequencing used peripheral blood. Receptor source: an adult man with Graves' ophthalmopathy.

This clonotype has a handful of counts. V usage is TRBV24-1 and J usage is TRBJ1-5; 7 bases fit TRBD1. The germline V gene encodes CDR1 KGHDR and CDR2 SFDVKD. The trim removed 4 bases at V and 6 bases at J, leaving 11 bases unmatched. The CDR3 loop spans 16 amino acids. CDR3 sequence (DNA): TGTGCCACCAGTGACCCAGGGACAGAAGGTCGTCAGCCCCAGCATTTT. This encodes CATSDPGTEGRQPQHF.

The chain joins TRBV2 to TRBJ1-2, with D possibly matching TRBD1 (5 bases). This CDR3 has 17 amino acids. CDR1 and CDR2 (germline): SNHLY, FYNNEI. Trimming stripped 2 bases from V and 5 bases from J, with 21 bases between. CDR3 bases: TGTGCCAGCAGTGAATGGGATTACGAGCAGGGAGGTTATGGCTACACCTTC. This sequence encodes CASSEWDYEQGGYGYTF. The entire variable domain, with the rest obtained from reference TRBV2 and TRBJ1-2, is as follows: EPEVTQTPSHQVTQMGQEVILRCVPISNHLYFYWYRQILGQKVEFLVSFYNNEISEKSEIFDDQFSVERPDGSNFTLKIRSTKLEDSAMYFCASSEWDYEQGGYGYTFGSGTRLTVV.

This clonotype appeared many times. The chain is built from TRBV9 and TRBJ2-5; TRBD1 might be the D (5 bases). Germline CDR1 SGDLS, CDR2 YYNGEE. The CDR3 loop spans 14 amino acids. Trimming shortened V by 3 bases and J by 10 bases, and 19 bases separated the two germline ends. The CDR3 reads CASSGQTASRDQYF. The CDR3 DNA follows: TGTGCCAGCAGCGGACAGACCGCGTCTAGGGACCAGTACTTC.

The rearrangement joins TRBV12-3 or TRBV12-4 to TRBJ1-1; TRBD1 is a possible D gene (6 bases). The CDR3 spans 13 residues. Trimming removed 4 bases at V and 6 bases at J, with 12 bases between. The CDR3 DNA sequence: TGTGCCAGCAGTTGGGGGAAGGGGGCTGAAGCTTTCTTT. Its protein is CASSWGKGAEAFF.

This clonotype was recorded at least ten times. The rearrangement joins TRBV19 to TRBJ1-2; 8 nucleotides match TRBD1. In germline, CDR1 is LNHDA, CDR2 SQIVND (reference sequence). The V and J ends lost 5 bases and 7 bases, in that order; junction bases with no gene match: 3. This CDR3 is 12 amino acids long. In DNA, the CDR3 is TGTGCCAGTAGTGCCGGACAGGGTGGCTACACCTTC. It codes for CASSAGQGGYTF. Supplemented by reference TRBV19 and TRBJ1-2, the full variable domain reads DGGITQSPKYLFRKEGQNVTLSCEQNLNHDAMYWYRQDPGQGLRLIYYSQIVNDFQKGDIAEGYSVSREKKESFPLTVTSAQKNPTAFYLCASSAGQGGYTFGSGTRLTVV.

CDR3 sequence: CASSKREDSNQPQHF. The CDR3 nucleotides are TGTGCCAGCAGTAAGAGAGAGGATAGCAATCAGCCCCAGCATTTT. The genes are TRBV12-3 or TRBV12-4 and TRBJ1-5, with no clear D. Trimming left V 5 bases short and J 0 bases short, with 11 bases between. The CDR3 covers 15 residues.

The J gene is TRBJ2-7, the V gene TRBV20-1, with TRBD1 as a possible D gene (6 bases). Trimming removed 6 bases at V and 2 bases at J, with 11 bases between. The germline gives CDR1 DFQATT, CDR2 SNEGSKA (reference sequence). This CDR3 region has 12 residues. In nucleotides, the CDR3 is TGCAGTGCCCACACAGGGACCTACGAGCAGTACTTC. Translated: CSAHTGTYEQYF.

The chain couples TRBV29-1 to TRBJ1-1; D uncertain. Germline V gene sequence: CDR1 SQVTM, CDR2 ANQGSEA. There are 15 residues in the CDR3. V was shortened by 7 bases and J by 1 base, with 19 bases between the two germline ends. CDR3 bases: TGCAGCGGCAGGACCGACTCGGGCGGGAACACTGAAGCTTTCTTT. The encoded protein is CSGRTDSGGNTEAFF.

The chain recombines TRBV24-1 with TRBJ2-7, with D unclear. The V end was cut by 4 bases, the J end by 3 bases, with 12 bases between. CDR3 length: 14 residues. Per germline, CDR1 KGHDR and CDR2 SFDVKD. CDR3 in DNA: TGTGCCACCAGTGACTCTGTGTGGTACTACGAGCAGTACTTC. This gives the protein CATSDSVWYYEQYF.

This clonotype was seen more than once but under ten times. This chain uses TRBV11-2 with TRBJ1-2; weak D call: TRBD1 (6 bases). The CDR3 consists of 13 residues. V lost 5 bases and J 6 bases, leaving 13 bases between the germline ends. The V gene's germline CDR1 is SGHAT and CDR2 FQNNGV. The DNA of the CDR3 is TGTGCCAGCAGCCAACAGGGTTCAAATGGCTACACCTTC. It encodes CASSQQGSNGYTF.

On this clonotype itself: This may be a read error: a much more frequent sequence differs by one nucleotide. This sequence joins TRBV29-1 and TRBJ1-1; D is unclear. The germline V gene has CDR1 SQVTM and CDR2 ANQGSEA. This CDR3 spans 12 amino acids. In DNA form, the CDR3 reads TGCAGCGTTGAACTTTTGAACACTGAAGCTTCCTTT. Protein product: CSVELLNTEASF. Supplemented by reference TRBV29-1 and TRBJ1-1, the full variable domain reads SAVISQKPSRDICQRGTSLTIQCQVDSQVTMMFWYRQQPGQSLTLIATANQGSEATYESGFVIDKFPISRPNLTFSTLTVSNMSPEDSSIYLCSVELLNTEASFGQGTRLTVV.

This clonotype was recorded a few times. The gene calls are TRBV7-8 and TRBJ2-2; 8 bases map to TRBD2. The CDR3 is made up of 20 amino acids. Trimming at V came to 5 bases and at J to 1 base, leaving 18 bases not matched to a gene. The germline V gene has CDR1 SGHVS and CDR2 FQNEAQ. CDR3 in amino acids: CASSLSIFMVAGGNTGELFF. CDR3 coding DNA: TGTGCCAGCAGCCTTAGCATATTCATGGTTGCGGGAGGGAACACCGGGGAGCTGTTTTTT. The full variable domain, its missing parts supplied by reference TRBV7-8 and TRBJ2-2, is GAGVSQSPRYKVAKRGQDVALRCDPISGHVSLFWYQQALGQGPEFLTYFQNEAQLDKSGLPSDRFFAERPEGSVSTLKIQRTQQEDSAVYLCASSLSIFMVAGGNTGELFFGEGSRLTVL.

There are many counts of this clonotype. The CDR3 DNA follows: TGTGCCAGCAGCCGGGACGGTCAACAGCCCCAGCATTTT. This gives the protein CASSRDGQQPQHF. The chain combines TRBV7-9 with TRBJ1-5; a possible D gene is TRBD1 (5 bases). This CDR3 comprises 13 residues. Trimming took off 5 bases at V and 7 bases at J, with 12 bases between the two ends. Germline V gene data show CDR1 as SEHNR and CDR2 as FQNEAQ (reference sequence).

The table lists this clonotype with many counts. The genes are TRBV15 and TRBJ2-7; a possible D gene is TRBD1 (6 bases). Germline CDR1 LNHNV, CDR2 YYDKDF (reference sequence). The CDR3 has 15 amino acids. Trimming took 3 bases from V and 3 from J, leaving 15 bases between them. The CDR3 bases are TGTGCCACCAGCAGGTCGACAGGTACCTTCTACGAGCAGTACTTC. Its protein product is CATSRSTGTFYEQYF.

CDR3: CASSKHGQGAHGYTF. CDR3 nucleotide sequence: TGTGCCAGCAGCAAACACGGACAGGGGGCTCATGGCTACACCTTC. The chain recombines TRBV7-9 with TRBJ1-2; the match to TRBD1 covers 11 bases. Germline V lookup: CDR1 SEHNR, CDR2 FQNEAQ (reference sequence). V shed 5 bases, J shed 6 bases, and the junction held 8 bases outside the gene matches. The CDR3 is made up of 15 amino acids.

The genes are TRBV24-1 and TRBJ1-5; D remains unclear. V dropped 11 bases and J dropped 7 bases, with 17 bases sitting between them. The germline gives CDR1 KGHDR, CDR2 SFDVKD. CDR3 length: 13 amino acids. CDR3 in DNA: TGTGCCAGCTCACCAGAGCTGAACCAGCCCCAGCATTTT. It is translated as CASSPELNQPQHF.

The CDR3 region has the DNA TGTGCCAGTAGTATCCCGGGACAGAATAATTCACCCCTCCACTTT. It encodes CASSIPGQNNSPLHF. This chain links TRBV19 with TRBJ1-6, with TRBD1 matching over 7 bases. Trimming took 3 bases from V and 5 from J; bases not matched to a gene: 4. Germline CDR1 is LNHDA and CDR2 is SQIVND (reference sequence). The CDR3 has 15 amino acids.

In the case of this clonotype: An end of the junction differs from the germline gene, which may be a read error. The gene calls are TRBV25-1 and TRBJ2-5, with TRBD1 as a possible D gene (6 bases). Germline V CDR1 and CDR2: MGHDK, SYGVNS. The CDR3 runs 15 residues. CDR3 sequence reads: CASSYLQGPQETRYF. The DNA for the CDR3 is TGTGCCAGCAGTTACCTACAGGGTCCGCAAGAGACCCGGTACTTC.

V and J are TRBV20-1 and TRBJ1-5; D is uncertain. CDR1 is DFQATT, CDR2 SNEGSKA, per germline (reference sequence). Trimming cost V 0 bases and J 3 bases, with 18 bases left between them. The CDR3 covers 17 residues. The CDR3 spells CSARDISPREPNQPQHF. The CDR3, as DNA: TGCAGTGCTAGAGATATATCCCCCCGAGAACCCAATCAGCCCCAGCATTTT.

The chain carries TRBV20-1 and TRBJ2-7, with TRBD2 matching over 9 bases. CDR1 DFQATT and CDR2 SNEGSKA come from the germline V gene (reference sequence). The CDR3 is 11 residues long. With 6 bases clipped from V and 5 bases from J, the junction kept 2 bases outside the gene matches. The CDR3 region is CSARTSDEQYF. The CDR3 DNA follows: TGCAGTGCCCGGACTAGCGACGAGCAGTACTTC.

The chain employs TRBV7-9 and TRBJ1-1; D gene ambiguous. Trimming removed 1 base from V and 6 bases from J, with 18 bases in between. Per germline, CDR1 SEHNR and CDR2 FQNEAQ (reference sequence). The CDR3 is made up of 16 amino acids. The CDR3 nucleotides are TGTGCCAGCAGCTTAGATTCAGGACGGGAGAGCGCTGAAGCTTTCTTT. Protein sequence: CASSLDSGRESAEAFF.

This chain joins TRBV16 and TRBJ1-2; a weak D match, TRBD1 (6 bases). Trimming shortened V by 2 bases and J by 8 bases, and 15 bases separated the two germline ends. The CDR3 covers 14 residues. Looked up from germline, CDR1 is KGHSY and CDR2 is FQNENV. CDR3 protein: CASSQVQAGAGYTF. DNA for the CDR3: TGTGCCAGCAGCCAAGTTCAAGCAGGGGCAGGCTACACCTTC.

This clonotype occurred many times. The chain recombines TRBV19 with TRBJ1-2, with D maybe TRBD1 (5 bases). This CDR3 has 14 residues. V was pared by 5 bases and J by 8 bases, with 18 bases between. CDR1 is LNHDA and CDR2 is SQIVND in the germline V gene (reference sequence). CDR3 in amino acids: CASSSSPGSNGYTF. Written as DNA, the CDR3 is TGTGCCAGTAGTTCCTCCCCAGGGTCAAACGGCTACACCTTC.

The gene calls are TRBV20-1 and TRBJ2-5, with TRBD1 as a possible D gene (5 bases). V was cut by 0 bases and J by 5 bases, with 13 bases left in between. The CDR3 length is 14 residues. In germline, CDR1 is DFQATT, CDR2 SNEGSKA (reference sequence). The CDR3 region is CSARDGAGRETQYF. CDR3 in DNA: TGCAGTGCTAGAGATGGGGCAGGGCGGGAGACCCAGTACTTC.